This T cell receptor (beta chain) stems from a study of T cells in Graves' hyperthyroidism and ophthalmopathy. Per the germline V gene, CDR1 is MNHNY and CDR2 is SVGAGI (reference sequence). V shed 5 bases, J shed 2 bases, and the junction held 5 bases outside the gene matches. This CDR3 has 14 residues. Amplification yielded TCR beta CDR3 regions, with RNA transcripts as the source. First-round RT-PCR of the TCR CDR3 relied on the HTBI primer set. A single record per CDR3 protein comes from TCRdb applying MiXCR to the multiplex PCR reads. The sample contains around 97,000 distinct CDR3 sequences, over 45% of which appear only once. This clonotype was detected only a few times. A read error may be the cause here, since a much bigger clone is one base away.

This clonotype was sampled from a man aged 35 to 55 with Graves' hyperthyroidism. The chain is built from TRBV6-6 and TRBJ2-7; 8 nucleotides line up with TRBD1. The sample comprised blood. Here the CDR3 DNA reads TGTGCCAGCAGTGTCGACAGGGGAGCCTACGAGCAGTACTTC. Encoded protein: CASSVDRGAYEQYF.